This is a list of T cell receptor beta chains from one sample in a study of cytomegalovirus exposure and HLA in healthy donors. Sequencing used immunoSEQ multiplex PCR; TCRdb keeps in-frame clones, though not all of them. The table shows 180,000 or so clones, with 60% to 85% occurring only once. The sequencing sample was made of PBMCs. The source is a female donor in good health and CMV-seronegative. Both conserved end residues are part of each CDR3. The order of the fields is D gene, CDR3 length, clone size, J gene, V gene, CDR3 DNA, CDR3 protein. The D gene is left open where the match is weak. Clone size is shown for a subset of rows, as once, few, many or a class of expanded clone.

d_gene: TRBD2; len: 16; abundance: -; j_gene: TRBJ2-3; v_gene: TRBV7-8; CDR3nt: TGTGCCAGCAGCAAGAACCCGGGACTAAGCACAGATACGCAGTATTTT; CDR3aa: CASSKNPGLSTDTQYF
d_gene: -; len: 16; abundance: -; j_gene: TRBJ2-2; v_gene: TRBV4-3; CDR3nt: TGCGCCAGCAGCCTTAGGACATCGGTCCTTCCCGGGGAGCTGTTTTTT; CDR3aa: CASSLRTSVLPGELFF
d_gene: -; len: 13; abundance: -; j_gene: TRBJ1-5; v_gene: TRBV28; CDR3nt: TGTGCCAGCAGGCCCGACATGAATCAGCCCCAGCATTTT; CDR3aa: CASRPDMNQPQHF
d_gene: TRBD2; len: 17; abundance: -; j_gene: TRBJ2-3; v_gene: TRBV5-1; CDR3nt: TGCGCCAGCAGCTTGGGACTAGCGGGGGCCCCCACAGATACGCAGTATTTT; CDR3aa: CASSLGLAGAPTDTQYF
d_gene: -; len: 14; abundance: -; j_gene: TRBJ1-2; v_gene: TRBV4-3; CDR3nt: TGCGCCAGCAGCCAAGCTGGGGCAAGCTATGGCTACACCTTC; CDR3aa: CASSQAGASYGYTF
d_gene: -; len: 15; abundance: few; j_gene: TRBJ1-1; v_gene: TRBV19; CDR3nt: TGTGCCAGTAGTCCTCGGACAGTCGGGAACACTGAAGCTTTCTTT; CDR3aa: CASSPRTVGNTEAFF
d_gene: -; len: 15; abundance: -; j_gene: TRBJ1-3; v_gene: TRBV7-9; CDR3nt: TGTGCCAGCAGCCCCCCCTCGTCGACTAGAAACACCATATATTTT; CDR3aa: CASSPPSSTRNTIYF
d_gene: TRBD1; len: 15; abundance: -; j_gene: TRBJ1-1; v_gene: TRBV10-3; CDR3nt: TGTGCCATCAGTGCTAGGGACAGAGAGGGGGGTGGAGCTTTCTTT; CDR3aa: CAISARDREGGGAFF
d_gene: -; len: 16; abundance: -; j_gene: TRBJ2-3; v_gene: TRBV7-9; CDR3nt: TGTGCCAGCAGCTTATATTCGCAATTTGCCGGGGATACGCAGTATTTT; CDR3aa: CASSLYSQFAGDTQYF
d_gene: -; len: 15; abundance: -; j_gene: TRBJ1-2; v_gene: TRBV4-3; CDR3nt: TGCGCCAGCAGCCAAGAATCGGGAATGAGGGTTGGCTACACCTTC; CDR3aa: CASSQESGMRVGYTF
d_gene: TRBD2; len: 15; abundance: -; j_gene: TRBJ2-1; v_gene: TRBV27; CDR3nt: TGTGCCAGCCATTTGGTAGCGGGAGACTACAATGAGCAGTTCTTC; CDR3aa: CASHLVAGDYNEQFF
d_gene: -; len: 14; abundance: -; j_gene: TRBJ2-2; v_gene: TRBV5-4; CDR3nt: TGTGCCAGCAGCCGGGACTCGAACACCGGGGAGCTGTTTTTT; CDR3aa: CASSRDSNTGELFF
d_gene: -; len: 13; abundance: -; j_gene: TRBJ2-3; v_gene: TRBV5-8; CDR3nt: TGTGCCAGCAGCCCTTCCTCCACAGATACGCAGTATTTT; CDR3aa: CASSPSSTDTQYF
d_gene: TRBD2; len: 14; abundance: few; j_gene: TRBJ2-5; v_gene: TRBV5-4; CDR3nt: TGTGCCAGCAGCTTACTAGCGGGGGGCCAGACCCAGTACTTC; CDR3aa: CASSLLAGGQTQYF
d_gene: -; len: 12; abundance: -; j_gene: TRBJ1-2; v_gene: TRBV12-2; CDR3nt: TGTGCAAGTCGCTTAGAATGCCTAGGCTACACCTTC; CDR3aa: CASRLECLGYTF
d_gene: TRBD2; len: 15; abundance: once; j_gene: TRBJ2-5; v_gene: TRBV4-1; CDR3nt: TGCGCCAGCAGCCATCCGCTAGCGGGGGGACAGACCCAGTACTTC; CDR3aa: CASSHPLAGGQTQYF
d_gene: TRBD2; len: 17; abundance: -; j_gene: TRBJ2-5; v_gene: TRBV5-4; CDR3nt: TGTGCCAGCGCCCCGGGACTAGCGGGAGGGCCAGAAGAGACCCAGTACTTC; CDR3aa: CASAPGLAGGPEETQYF
d_gene: TRBD2; len: 14; abundance: -; j_gene: TRBJ2-1; v_gene: TRBV7-2; CDR3nt: TGTGCCAGCAGCTTCGGACTAGCGGACAATGAGCAGTTCTTC; CDR3aa: CASSFGLADNEQFF
d_gene: -; len: 16; abundance: -; j_gene: TRBJ2-3; v_gene: TRBV7-9; CDR3nt: TGTGCCAGCACCTCCCCAGGGGGAGGAATCACAGATACGCAGTATTTT; CDR3aa: CASTSPGGGITDTQYF
d_gene: -; len: 15; abundance: few; j_gene: TRBJ2-3; v_gene: TRBV6-1; CDR3nt: TGTGCCAGCAGTGAACGAGGAGGGAGGACAGATACGCAGTATTTT; CDR3aa: CASSERGGRTDTQYF
d_gene: -; len: 18; abundance: -; j_gene: TRBJ2-7; v_gene: TRBV15; CDR3nt: TGTGCCACCAGCAGAGATTACGCGGCAGGGCGAAGTCCCTACGAGCAGTACTTC; CDR3aa: CATSRDYAAGRSPYEQYF
d_gene: -; len: 15; abundance: once; j_gene: TRBJ2-7; v_gene: TRBV5-4; CDR3nt: TGTGCCAGCAGCCAGGAGACTAGGTGGCGTAACGAGCAGTACTTC; CDR3aa: CASSQETRWRNEQYF
d_gene: -; len: 14; abundance: -; j_gene: TRBJ2-3; v_gene: TRBV7-2; CDR3nt: TGTGCCAGCAGCCCGCAACATAGCACAGATACGCAGTATTTT; CDR3aa: CASSPQHSTDTQYF
d_gene: TRBD2; len: 18; abundance: -; j_gene: TRBJ2-1; v_gene: TRBV18; CDR3nt: TGTGCCAGCTCACCAGTTTCGACTAGCGGGATATCCTACAATGAGCAGTTCTTC; CDR3aa: CASSPVSTSGISYNEQFF
d_gene: TRBD1; len: 14; abundance: -; j_gene: TRBJ1-1; v_gene: TRBV5-1; CDR3nt: TGCGCCAGCAGCTGGGGACAGGGGAGCACTGAAGCTTTCTTT; CDR3aa: CASSWGQGSTEAFF